A selection of T cell receptor beta chains follows, all from one sample in a study of shared clonotypes between healthy human individuals. The data were produced by immunoSEQ multiplex PCR, yet TCRdb's version contains in-frame clones alone and is incomplete. Here the sample spans over a million clones, roughly 96% being singletons. The material sequenced was naive CD4+ T cells sorted from blood. These receptor sequences come from a man between 25 and 39 years old in good health. The conserved cysteine and the conserved F or W are not part of the CDR3 here.

>TRBJ1-2|TRBV5-4
ASSLGGWTGYGYT
>TRBJ2-7|TRBV7-2
ASSLYGSWEQY
>TRBJ2-2|TRBV11-2
ASSATRPGLAANTGELF
>TRBJ2-7|TRBV29-1
SVVVGGPPGEQY
>TRBJ2-1|TRBV5-1
ASSLVDGRGYEQF
>TRBJ2-5|TRBV11-3
ASSSGTGGGETQY
>TRBJ1-2|TRBV4-1
ASSQAHYPYGYT
>TRBJ2-2|TRBV15
ATSIPGQGNTGELF
>TRBJ1-2|TRBV27
ASSSTGTGAGYT
>TRBJ2-7|TRBV7-8
ASSLGDTYEQY
>TRBJ2-1|TRBV10-2
ASSEVFSATYNEQF
>TRBJ2-1|TRBV27
ASSFHYRIGSYNEQF
>TRBJ2-7|TRBV30
AWSGQGAILYEQY
>TRBJ2-4|TRBV27
ASRELGSGLAKNIQY